This T cell receptor beta chain was identified during a study of cytomegalovirus exposure and HLA in healthy donors. Study results and caveats: Subsequent analysis found a tendency for first-cohort TCR clusters to co-occur within the 95 to 150 validation repertoires. The classifier, whose performance was assessed in both the original and validation cohorts, reportedly diagnosed cytomegalovirus status with high specificity and sensitivity. The investigators catalogued 150 to 200 TCR beta chains as cytomegalovirus-associated.

Trimming removed 1 base from V and 10 bases from J, with 21 bases in between. The germline V gene has CDR1 SGHRS and CDR2 YFSETQ. CDR3 length equals 16 residues. Assay: immunoSEQ multiplex PCR; the TCRdb copy retains only in-frame clones and omits some. Among some 200,000 clones listed, about four fifths were seen once. On this clone: Antigen: not known.

The chain is built from TRBV5-1 and TRBJ2-1; D possibly corresponds to TRBD2 (7 bases). The receptor comes from a woman between 18 and 29 years old in good health and CMV-seropositive. What was sequenced was PBMCs. CDR3 protein: CASSLSLGGPQGEQFF. CDR3 nucleotides: TGCGCCAGCAGCTTGTCTCTCGGGGGGCCCCAAGGGGAGCAGTTCTTC.